The 6 T cell receptor beta chains presented below share a single source sample, sequenced in a study of blood T cell repertoires in COVID-19. The repertoire was sequenced with immunoSEQ multiplex PCR; TCRdb's copy has only in-frame clones and lacks some. Of 120,000 to 150,000 clones listed, around nine tenths are singletons. Specimen: peripheral blood. The receptor set was obtained from a woman aged 45-65 years with active or convalescent COVID-19.

This chain joins TRBV13 and TRBJ2-1; D is undetermined. Per the germline V gene, CDR1 is PRHDT and CDR2 is FYEKMQ (reference sequence). This CDR3 contains 14 residues. Trimming stripped 0 bases from V and 1 base from J, with 4 bases between. The CDR3 here is CASSLGGSYNEQFF. CDR3 nucleotide sequence: TGTGCCAGCAGCTTAGGCGGGTCCTACAATGAGCAGTTCTTC.

This clone was seen just once. This sequence joins TRBV15 and TRBJ2-1; possibly TRBD2 for D (6 bases). The CDR3 is made up of 14 amino acids. The V and J ends lost 4 bases and 8 bases respectively, with 15 bases between them. Germline V gene lookup returns CDR1 LNHNV and CDR2 YYDKDF (reference sequence). The CDR3 bases are TGTGCCACCAGCACCTCCGGGAGTGGCGATGAGCAGTTCTTC. This gives the protein CATSTSGSGDEQFF. The full variable domain, in which reference TRBV15 and TRBJ2-1 provide the parts outside the CDR3, is DAMVIQNPRYQVTQFGKPVTLSCSQTLNHNVMYWYQQKSSQAPKLLFHYYDKDFNNEADTPDNFQSRRPNTSFCFLDIRSPGLGDTAMYLCATSTSGSGDEQFFGPGTRLTVL.

CDR3 coding DNA: TGTGCCACCAGCAGAGATCCAAGCGGGAAGGTCCCCGGGGAGCTGTTTTTT. Residues: CATSRDPSGKVPGELFF. The chain carries TRBV15 and TRBJ2-2; the match to TRBD2 covers 7 bases. This CDR3 has 17 amino acids. The germline gives CDR1 LNHNV, CDR2 YYDKDF (reference sequence). Losses at the gene ends were 0 bases for V and 6 bases for J; bases not matched to a gene: 10. The full variable domain, rest sourced from reference TRBV15 and TRBJ2-2, is DAMVIQNPRYQVTQFGKPVTLSCSQTLNHNVMYWYQQKSSQAPKLLFHYYDKDFNNEADTPDNFQSRRPNTSFCFLDIRSPGLGDTAMYLCATSRDPSGKVPGELFFGEGSRLTVL.

The chain is built from TRBV7-6 and TRBJ1-1, with D unresolved. Germline V gene data show CDR1 as SGHVS and CDR2 as FNYEAQ. The CDR3 length is 13 residues. The V end was cut by 5 bases, the J end by 0 bases, with 7 bases between. CDR3 in DNA: TGTGCCAGCAGCCCGTCCCTGAACACTGAAGCTTTCTTT. Its translation is CASSPSLNTEAFF.

J is TRBJ1-5 and V is TRBV2; tentatively, D is TRBD1 (5 bases). There are 16 residues in the CDR3. CDR1 SNHLY and CDR2 FYNNEI come from the germline V gene. Trimming took off 6 bases at V and 3 bases at J, with 18 bases between the two ends. CDR3 residues: CASRDSTAGDNQPQHF. The CDR3 nucleotides are TGTGCCAGCAGAGACTCGACAGCGGGGGACAATCAGCCCCAGCATTTT. Based on the CDR3 plus reference TRBV2 and TRBJ1-5, the full variable domain is EPEVTQTPSHQVTQMGQEVILRCVPISNHLYFYWYRQILGQKVEFLVSFYNNEISEKSEIFDDQFSVERPDGSNFTLKIRSTKLEDSAMYFCASRDSTAGDNQPQHFGDGTRLSIL.

The V call is TRBV27, the J call TRBJ1-1; D ambiguous. The germline CDR1 and CDR2 sequences are MNHEY and SMNVEV (reference sequence). The V end lost 2 bases, the J end lost 3 bases, and 7 bases lay between the germline ends. This CDR3 contains 13 residues. The CDR3: CASSLRGYTEAFF. The DNA for the CDR3 is TGTGCCAGCAGTTTACGAGGATACACTGAAGCTTTCTTT.